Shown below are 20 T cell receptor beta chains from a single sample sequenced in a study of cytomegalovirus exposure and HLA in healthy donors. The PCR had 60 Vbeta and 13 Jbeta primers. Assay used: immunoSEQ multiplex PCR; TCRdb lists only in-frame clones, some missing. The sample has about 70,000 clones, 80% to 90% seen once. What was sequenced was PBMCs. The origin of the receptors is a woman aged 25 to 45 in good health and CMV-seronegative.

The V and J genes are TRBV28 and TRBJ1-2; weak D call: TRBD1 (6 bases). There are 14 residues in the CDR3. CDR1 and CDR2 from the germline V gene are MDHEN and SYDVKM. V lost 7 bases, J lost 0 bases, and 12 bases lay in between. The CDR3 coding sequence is TGTGCCAGCAAAGGACAGTTTACTAACTATGGCTACACCTTC. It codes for CASKGQFTNYGYTF.

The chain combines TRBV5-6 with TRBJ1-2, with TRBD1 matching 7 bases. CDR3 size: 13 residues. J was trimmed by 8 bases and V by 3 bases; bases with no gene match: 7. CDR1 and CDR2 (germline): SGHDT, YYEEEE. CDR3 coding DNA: TGTGCCAGCAGCTCCGGGTTAGGGGGCGGCTACACCTTC. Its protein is CASSSGLGGGYTF.

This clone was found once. The CDR3 loop is CASSLGTSGHNEQFF. For the CDR3, the DNA is TGTGCCAGCAGCTTAGGTACTAGCGGGCACAATGAGCAGTTCTTC. This chain joins TRBV7-8 and TRBJ2-1; TRBD2 agrees at 9 bases. The CDR3 is 15 residues long. The V and J ends lost 1 base and 5 bases, in that order; junction bases with no gene match: 3. Germline CDR1 SGHVS, CDR2 FQNEAQ.

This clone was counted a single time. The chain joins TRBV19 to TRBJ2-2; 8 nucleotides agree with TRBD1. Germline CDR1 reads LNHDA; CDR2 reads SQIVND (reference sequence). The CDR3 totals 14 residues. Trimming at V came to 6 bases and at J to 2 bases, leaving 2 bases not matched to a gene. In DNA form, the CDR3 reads TGTGCCAGTAGGGGGACAGGAAACACCGGGGAGCTGTTTTTT. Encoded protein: CASRGTGNTGELFF.

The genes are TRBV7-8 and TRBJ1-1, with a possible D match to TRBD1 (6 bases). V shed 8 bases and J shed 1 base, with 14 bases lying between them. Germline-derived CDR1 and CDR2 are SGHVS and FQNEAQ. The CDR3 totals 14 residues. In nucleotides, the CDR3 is TGTGCCAGCCGGGAGGACAGTCGGAACACTGAAGCTTTCTTT. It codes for CASREDSRNTEAFF.

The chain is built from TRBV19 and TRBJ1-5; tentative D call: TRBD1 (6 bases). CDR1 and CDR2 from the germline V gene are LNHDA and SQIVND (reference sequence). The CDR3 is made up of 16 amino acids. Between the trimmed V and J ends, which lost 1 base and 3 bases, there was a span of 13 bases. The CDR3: CASSIGGQIVNQPQHF. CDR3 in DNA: TGTGCCAGTAGTATAGGAGGACAGATCGTCAATCAGCCCCAGCATTTT.

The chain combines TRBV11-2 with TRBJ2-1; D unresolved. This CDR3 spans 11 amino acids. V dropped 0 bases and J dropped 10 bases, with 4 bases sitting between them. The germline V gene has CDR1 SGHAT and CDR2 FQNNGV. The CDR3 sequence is CASSLEREQFF. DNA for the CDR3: TGTGCCAGCAGCTTAGAACGGGAGCAGTTCTTC.

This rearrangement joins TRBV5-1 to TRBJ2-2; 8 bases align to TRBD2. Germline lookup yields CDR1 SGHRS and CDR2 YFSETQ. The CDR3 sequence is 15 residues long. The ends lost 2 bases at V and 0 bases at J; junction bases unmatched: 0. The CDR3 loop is CASSFSGTNTGELFF. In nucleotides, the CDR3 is TGCGCCAGCAGCTTTAGCGGGACGAACACCGGGGAGCTGTTTTTT.

DNA for the CDR3: TGTGCCAGCAGTTTCCTCCAGAGCAATCAGCCCCAGCATTTT. The encoded protein is CASSFLQSNQPQHF. The chain uses TRBV6-4 and TRBJ1-5; D remains unclear. The CDR3 is 14 amino acids. Germline values: CDR1 MRHNA, CDR2 SNTAGT. V was trimmed by 5 bases and J by 1 base, leaving 9 bases between them.

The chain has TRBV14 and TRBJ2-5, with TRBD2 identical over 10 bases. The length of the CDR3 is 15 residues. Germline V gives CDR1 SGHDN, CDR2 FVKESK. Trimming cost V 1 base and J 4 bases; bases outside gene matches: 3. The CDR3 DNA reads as TGTGCCAGCAGCCAAGGGCTAGCGGGAGTAGAGACCCAGTACTTC. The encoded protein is CASSQGLAGVETQYF. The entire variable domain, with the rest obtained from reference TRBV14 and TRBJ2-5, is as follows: EAGVTQFPSHSVIEKGQTVTLRCDPISGHDNLYWYRRVMGKEIKFLLHFVKESKQDESGMPNNRFLAERTGGTYSTLKVQPAELEDSGVYFCASSQGLAGVETQYFGPGTRLLVL.

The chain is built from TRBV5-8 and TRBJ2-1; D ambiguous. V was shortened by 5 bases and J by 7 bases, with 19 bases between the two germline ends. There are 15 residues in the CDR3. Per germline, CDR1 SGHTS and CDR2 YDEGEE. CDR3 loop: CASRPRVAVWNEQFF. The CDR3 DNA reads TGTGCCAGCAGACCCCGGGTGGCCGTTTGGAATGAGCAGTTCTTC.

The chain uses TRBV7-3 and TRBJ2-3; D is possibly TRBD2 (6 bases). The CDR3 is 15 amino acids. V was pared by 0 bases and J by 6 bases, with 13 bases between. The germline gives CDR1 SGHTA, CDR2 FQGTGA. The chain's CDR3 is CASSLTEGRWDTQYF. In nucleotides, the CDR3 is TGTGCCAGCAGCTTAACGGAGGGCCGGTGGGATACGCAGTATTTT. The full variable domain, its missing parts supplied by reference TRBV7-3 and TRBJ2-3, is GAGVSQTPSNKVTEKGKYVELRCDPISGHTALYWYRQSLGQGPEFLIYFQGTGAADDSGLPNDRFFAVRPEGSVSTLKIQRTERGDSAVYLCASSLTEGRWDTQYFGPGTRLTVL.

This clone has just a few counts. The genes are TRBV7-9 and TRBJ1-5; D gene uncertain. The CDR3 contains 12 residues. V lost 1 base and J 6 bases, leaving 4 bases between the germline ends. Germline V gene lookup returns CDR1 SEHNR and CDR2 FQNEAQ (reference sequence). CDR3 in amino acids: CASSLDSQPQHF. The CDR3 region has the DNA TGTGCCAGCAGCTTAGACAGTCAGCCCCAGCATTTT.

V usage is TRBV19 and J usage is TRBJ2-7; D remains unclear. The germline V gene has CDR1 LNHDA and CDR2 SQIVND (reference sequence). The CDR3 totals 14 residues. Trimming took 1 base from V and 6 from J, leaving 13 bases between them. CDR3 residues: CASSIGPGSVEQYF. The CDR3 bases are TGTGCCAGTAGTATAGGGCCGGGTTCCGTCGAGCAGTACTTC.

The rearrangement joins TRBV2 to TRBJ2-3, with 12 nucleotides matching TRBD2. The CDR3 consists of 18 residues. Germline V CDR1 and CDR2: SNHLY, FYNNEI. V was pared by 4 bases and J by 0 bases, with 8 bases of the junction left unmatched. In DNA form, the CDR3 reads TGTGCCAGCAGTGCCCGGACTAGCGGGATACTTAGCACAGATACGCAGTATTTT. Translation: CASSARTSGILSTDTQYF.

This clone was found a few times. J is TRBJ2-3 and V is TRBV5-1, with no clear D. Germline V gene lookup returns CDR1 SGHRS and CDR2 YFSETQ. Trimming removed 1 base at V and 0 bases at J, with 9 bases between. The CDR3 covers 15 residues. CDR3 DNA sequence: TGCGCCAGCAGCTTGTCCCCTTCTAGCACAGATACGCAGTATTTT. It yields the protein CASSLSPSSTDTQYF.

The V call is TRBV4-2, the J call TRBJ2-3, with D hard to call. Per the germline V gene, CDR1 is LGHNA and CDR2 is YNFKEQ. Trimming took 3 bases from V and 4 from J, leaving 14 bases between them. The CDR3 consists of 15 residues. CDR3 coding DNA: TGTGCCAGCAGCCAGTTTTGGCTAGGTGCAGATACGCAGTATTTT. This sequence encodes CASSQFWLGADTQYF.

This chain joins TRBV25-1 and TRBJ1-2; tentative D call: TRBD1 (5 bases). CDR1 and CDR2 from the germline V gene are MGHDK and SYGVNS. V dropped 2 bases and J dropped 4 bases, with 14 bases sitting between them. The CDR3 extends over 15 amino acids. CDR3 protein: CASSETTGGRYGYTF. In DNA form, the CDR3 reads TGTGCCAGCAGTGAAACTACGGGGGGACGCTATGGCTACACCTTC.

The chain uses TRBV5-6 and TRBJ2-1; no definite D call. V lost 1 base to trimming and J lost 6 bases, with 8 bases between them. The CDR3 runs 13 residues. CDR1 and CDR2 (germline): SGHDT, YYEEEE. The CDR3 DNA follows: TGTGCCAGCAGCTTGAGACAACTCAATGAGCAGTTCTTC. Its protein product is CASSLRQLNEQFF.

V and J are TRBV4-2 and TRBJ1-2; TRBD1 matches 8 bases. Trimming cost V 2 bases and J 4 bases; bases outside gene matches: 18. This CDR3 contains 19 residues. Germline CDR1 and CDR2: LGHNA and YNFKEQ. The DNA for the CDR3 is TGTGCCAGCAGCCAAATTACTCAACGGGGCAGGGGGCTAGGCTATGGCTACACCTTC. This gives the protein CASSQITQRGRGLGYGYTF.